Below, 8 T cell receptor beta chains from the same sample are listed, as sequenced in a study of blood T cell repertoires in COVID-19. Sequencing used immunoSEQ multiplex PCR; TCRdb keeps in-frame clones, though not all of them. The sample yields roughly 150,000 clones, 87% seen once. The sample comprised PBMCs or T cells enriched from blood (not recorded which). The receptors derive from a woman aged 40 to 50 who had been exposed to COVID-19.

The rearrangement uses TRBV18 and TRBJ1-2; 7 bases agree with TRBD1. The CDR3 has 17 amino acids. V was clipped by 2 bases and J by 6 bases; unmatched bases: 15. Germline CDR1 is KGHSH and CDR2 is LQKENI. The CDR3 DNA reads TGTGCCAGCTCACCAGCAATTCCGGGACAGCGATTAAATGGCTACACCTTC. Translating it yields CASSPAIPGQRLNGYTF.

CDR3 coding DNA: TGTGCCAGCAGCTTAGGTAAAGGACAGGGGGCCTACGAGCAGTACTTC. Translating gives CASSLGKGQGAYEQYF. The chain recombines TRBV7-2 with TRBJ2-7, with TRBD1 matching 10 bases. Losses at the gene ends were 1 base for V and 2 bases for J; bases not matched to a gene: 5. Germline values: CDR1 SGHTA, CDR2 FQGNSA. The CDR3 sequence is 16 residues long.

The gene calls are TRBV28 and TRBJ1-4; 7 bases are a match to TRBD1. The CDR3 has 16 amino acids. Trimming cost V 5 bases and J 5 bases; bases outside gene matches: 11. CDR1 is MDHEN and CDR2 is SYDVKM in the germline V gene. The CDR3 loop is CASSPPGQRRNEKLFF. The CDR3 region has the DNA TGTGCCAGCAGTCCTCCGGGACAGCGCCGAAATGAAAAACTGTTTTTT.

V is TRBV15 and J is TRBJ1-4, with 7 bases aligning to TRBD1. V dropped 0 bases and J dropped 5; count of bases not matched to a gene: 6. This CDR3 comprises 16 residues. Germline CDR1 LNHNV, CDR2 YYDKDF (reference sequence). The CDR3, as DNA: TGTGCCACCAGCAGAGAAGTGGGACAGAGGAATGAAAAACTGTTTTTT. This gives the protein CATSREVGQRNEKLFF.

This rearrangement joins TRBV5-4 to TRBJ2-7, with D uncertain. Germline V lookup: CDR1 SGHNT, CDR2 YYREEE (reference sequence). V was clipped by 6 bases and J by 5 bases, with 9 bases between them. This CDR3 has 11 amino acids. CDR3 in amino acids: CASIPPDEQYF. The CDR3 DNA reads TGTGCCAGCATCCCCCCAGACGAGCAGTACTTC.

This clone was detected only once. V gene TRBV3-1 (or the pseudogene TRBV3-2) combines with J gene TRBJ2-1; D may be TRBD2 (5 bases). Germline V CDR1 and CDR2: LGHDT, YNNKEL (reference sequence). This CDR3 is 15 amino acids long. The V gene lost 0 bases and the J gene lost 3 bases, with 9 bases spanning the gap. The chain's CDR3 is CASSQDSGYYNEQFF. Here the CDR3 DNA reads TGTGCCAGCAGCCAAGATTCGGGGTACTACAATGAGCAGTTCTTC.

V gene TRBV4-3 combines with J gene TRBJ2-1; 10 nucleotides agree with TRBD1. The CDR3 consists of 18 residues. Trimming at V came to 0 bases and at J to 8 bases, leaving 13 bases not matched to a gene. Per germline, CDR1 LGHNA and CDR2 YSLEER. CDR3 amino acids: CASSQEGQGIAGRDEQFF. The CDR3, as DNA: TGCGCCAGCAGCCAAGAGGGACAGGGGATAGCGGGACGAGATGAGCAGTTCTTC.

The chain carries TRBV5-6 and TRBJ2-7; 8 bases align to TRBD1. CDR1 is SGHDT and CDR2 is YYEEEE in the germline V gene. The V and J ends lost 4 bases and 3 bases, in that order; junction bases with no gene match: 3. The CDR3 has 13 residues. This CDR3 is CASSADRDYEQYF. In nucleotides, the CDR3 is TGTGCCAGCAGCGCGGACAGGGACTACGAGCAGTACTTC.